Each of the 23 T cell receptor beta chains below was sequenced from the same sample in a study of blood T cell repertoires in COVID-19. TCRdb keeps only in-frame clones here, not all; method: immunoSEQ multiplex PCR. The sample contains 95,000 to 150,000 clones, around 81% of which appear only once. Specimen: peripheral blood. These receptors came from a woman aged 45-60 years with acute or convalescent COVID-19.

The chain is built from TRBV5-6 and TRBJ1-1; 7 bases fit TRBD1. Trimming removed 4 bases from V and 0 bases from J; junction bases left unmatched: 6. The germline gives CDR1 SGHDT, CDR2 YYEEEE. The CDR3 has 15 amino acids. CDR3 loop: CASSPTGSLNTEAFF. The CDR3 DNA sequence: TGTGCCAGCAGCCCGACAGGGTCGCTGAACACTGAAGCTTTCTTT.

CDR3 in amino acids: CASSSGGNTEAFF. The CDR3 nucleotides read TGCGCCAGCTCTAGTGGAGGGAACACTGAAGCTTTCTTT. The gene calls are TRBV10-1 and TRBJ1-1, with no clear D. Between the trimmed V and J ends, which lost 8 bases and 1 base, there was a span of 11 bases. CDR1 is WNHNN and CDR2 is SYGVQD in the germline V gene (reference sequence). The CDR3 is 13 residues long.

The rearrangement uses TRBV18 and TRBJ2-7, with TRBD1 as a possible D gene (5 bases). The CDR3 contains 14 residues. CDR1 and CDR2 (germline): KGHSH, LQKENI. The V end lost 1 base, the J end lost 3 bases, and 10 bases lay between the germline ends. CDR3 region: CASSPQGKVYEQYF. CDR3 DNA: TGTGCCAGCTCACCACAGGGGAAGGTCTACGAGCAGTACTTC. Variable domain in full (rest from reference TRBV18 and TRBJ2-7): NAGVMQNPRHLVRRRGQEARLRCSPMKGHSHVYWYRQLPEEGLKFMVYLQKENIIDESGMPKERFSAEFPKEGPSILRIQQVVRGDSAAYFCASSPQGKVYEQYFGPGTRLTVT.

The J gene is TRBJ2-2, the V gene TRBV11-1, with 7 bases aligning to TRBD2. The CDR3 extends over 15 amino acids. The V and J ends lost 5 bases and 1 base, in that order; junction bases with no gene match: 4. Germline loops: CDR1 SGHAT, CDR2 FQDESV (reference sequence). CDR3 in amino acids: CASSQTSENTGELFF. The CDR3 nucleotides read TGTGCCAGCAGCCAAACTAGCGAGAACACCGGGGAGCTGTTTTTT.

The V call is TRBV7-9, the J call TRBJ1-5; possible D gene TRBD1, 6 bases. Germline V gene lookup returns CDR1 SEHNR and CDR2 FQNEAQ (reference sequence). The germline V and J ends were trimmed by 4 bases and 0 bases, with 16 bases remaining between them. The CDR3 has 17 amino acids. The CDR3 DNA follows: TGTGCCAGCAGCTCAGGGGCCGGTGACGATAGCAATCAGCCCCAGCATTTT. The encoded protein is CASSSGAGDDSNQPQHF.

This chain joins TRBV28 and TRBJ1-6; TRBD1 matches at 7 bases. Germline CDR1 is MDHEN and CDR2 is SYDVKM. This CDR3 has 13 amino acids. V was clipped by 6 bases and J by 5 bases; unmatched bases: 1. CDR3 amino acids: CASRGQHNSPLHF. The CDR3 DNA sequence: TGTGCCAGCAGGGGACAGCATAATTCACCCCTCCACTTT.

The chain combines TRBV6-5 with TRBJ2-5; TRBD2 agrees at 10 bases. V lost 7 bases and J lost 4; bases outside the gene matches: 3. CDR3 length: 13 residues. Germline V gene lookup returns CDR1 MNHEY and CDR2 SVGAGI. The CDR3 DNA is TGTGCCAGCACGGGACTAGCGTTAGAGACCCAGTACTTC. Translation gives CASTGLALETQYF.

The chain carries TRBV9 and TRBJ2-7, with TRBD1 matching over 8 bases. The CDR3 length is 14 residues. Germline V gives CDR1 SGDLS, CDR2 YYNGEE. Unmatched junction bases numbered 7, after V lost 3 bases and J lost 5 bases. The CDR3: CASSGGDRSDEQYF. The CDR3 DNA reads TGTGCCAGCAGCGGGGGGGACAGGTCCGACGAGCAGTACTTC.

The CDR3 reads CAWSVRATNEKLFF. The CDR3 bases are TGTGCCTGGAGTGTCCGGGCAACTAATGAAAAACTGTTTTTT. This chain joins TRBV30 and TRBJ1-4, with D unclear. The ends were cut back, 0 bases at V and 0 bases at J, with 5 bases in the middle. CDR1 is GTSNPN, CDR2 SVGIG, per germline (reference sequence). This CDR3 is 14 amino acids long.

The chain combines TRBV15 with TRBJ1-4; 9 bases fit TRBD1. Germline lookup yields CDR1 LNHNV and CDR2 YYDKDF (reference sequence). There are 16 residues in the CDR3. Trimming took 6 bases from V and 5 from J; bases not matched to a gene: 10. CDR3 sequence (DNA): TGTGCCACCAGTGGTCAGCTGGGACAGGGAAATGAAAAACTGTTTTTT. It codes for CATSGQLGQGNEKLFF.

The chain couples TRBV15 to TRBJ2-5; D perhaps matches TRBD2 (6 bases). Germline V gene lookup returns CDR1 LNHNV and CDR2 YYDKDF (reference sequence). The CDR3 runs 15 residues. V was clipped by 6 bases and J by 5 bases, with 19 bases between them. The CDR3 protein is CATRRGGGQGETQYF. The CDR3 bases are TGTGCCACCAGGCGGGGTGGAGGCCAAGGCGAGACCCAGTACTTC.

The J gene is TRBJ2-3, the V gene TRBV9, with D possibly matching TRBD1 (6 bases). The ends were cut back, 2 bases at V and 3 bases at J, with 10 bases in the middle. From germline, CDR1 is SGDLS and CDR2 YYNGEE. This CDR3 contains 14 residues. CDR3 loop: CASSVLGATDTQYF. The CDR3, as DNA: TGTGCCAGCAGCGTTCTGGGGGCTACAGATACGCAGTATTTT. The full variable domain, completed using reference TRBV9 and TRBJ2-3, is DSGVTQTPKHLITATGQRVTLRCSPRSGDLSVYWYQQSLDQGLQFLIQYYNGEERAKGNILERFSAQQFPDLHSELNLSSLELGDSALYFCASSVLGATDTQYFGPGTRLTVL.

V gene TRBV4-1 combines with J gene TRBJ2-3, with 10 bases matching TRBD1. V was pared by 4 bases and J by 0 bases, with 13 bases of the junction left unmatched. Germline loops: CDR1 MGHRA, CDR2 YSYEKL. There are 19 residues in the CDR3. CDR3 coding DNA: TGCGCCAGCAGCCGCCGGGACAGGGGTGGGTCAGCTAGCACAGATACGCAGTATTTT. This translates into CASSRRDRGGSASTDTQYF.

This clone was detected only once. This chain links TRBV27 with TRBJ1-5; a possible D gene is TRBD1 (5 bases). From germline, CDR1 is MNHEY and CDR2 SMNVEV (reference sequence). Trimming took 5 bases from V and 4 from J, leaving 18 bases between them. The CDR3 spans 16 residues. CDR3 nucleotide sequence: TGTGCCAGCAGTCTCCGGGGCGGGGCCGGTAATCAGCCCCAGCATTTT. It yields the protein CASSLRGGAGNQPQHF.

The CDR3 region is CASSRPNRGRTKGAGDGYTF. CDR3 DNA sequence: TGTGCCAGTAGTAGACCGAACAGGGGGCGGACGAAAGGGGCTGGGGATGGCTACACCTTC. V gene TRBV19 combines with J gene TRBJ1-2; 9 positions agree with TRBD1. Germline V CDR1 and CDR2: LNHDA, SQIVND (reference sequence). V lost 4 bases to trimming and J lost 6 bases; unmatched junction nucleotides: 24. CDR3 size: 20 residues. Full variable domain (rest looked up from reference TRBV19 and TRBJ1-2): DGGITQSPKYLFRKEGQNVTLSCEQNLNHDAMYWYRQDPGQGLRLIYYSQIVNDFQKGDIAEGYSVSREKKESFPLTVTSAQKNPTAFYLCASSRPNRGRTKGAGDGYTFGSGTRLTVV.

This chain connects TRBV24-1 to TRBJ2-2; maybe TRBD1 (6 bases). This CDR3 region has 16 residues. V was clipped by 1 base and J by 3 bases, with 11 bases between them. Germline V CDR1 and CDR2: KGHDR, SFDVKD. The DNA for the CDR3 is TGTGCCACCAGTGATTTAGGGTCAGGGGACACCGGGGAGCTGTTTTTT. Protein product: CATSDLGSGDTGELFF.

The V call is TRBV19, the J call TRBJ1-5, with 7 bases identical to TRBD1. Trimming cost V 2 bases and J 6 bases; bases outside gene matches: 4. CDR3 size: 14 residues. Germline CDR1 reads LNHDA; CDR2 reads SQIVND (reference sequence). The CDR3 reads CASSIMTGTQPQHF. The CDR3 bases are TGTGCCAGTAGTATAATGACAGGGACTCAGCCCCAGCATTTT.

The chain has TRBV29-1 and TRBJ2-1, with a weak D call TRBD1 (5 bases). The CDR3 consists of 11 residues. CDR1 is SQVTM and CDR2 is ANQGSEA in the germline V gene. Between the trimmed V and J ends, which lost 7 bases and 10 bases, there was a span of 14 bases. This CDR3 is CSARTHLEQFF. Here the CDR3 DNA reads TGCAGCGCCAGGACACACCTGGAGCAGTTCTTC.

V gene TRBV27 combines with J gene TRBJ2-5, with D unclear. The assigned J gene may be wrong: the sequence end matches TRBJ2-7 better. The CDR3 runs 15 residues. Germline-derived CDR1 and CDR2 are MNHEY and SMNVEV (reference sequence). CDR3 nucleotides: TGTGCCAGCAGTTCCCCCGAGTCAAACGCCTACGAGCAGTACTTC. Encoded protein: CASSSPESNAYEQYF.

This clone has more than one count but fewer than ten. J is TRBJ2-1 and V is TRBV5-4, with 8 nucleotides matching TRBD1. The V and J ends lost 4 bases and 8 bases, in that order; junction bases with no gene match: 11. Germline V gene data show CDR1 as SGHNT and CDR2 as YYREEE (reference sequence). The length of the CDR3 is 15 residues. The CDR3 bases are TGTGCCAGCAGCCCGCCGGGACAGGATGCGGATGAGCAGTTCTTC. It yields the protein CASSPPGQDADEQFF.

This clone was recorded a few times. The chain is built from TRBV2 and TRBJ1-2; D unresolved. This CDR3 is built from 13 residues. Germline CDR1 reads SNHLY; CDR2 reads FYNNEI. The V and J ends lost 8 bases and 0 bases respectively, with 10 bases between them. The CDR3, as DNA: TGTGCCAGCTCACCCGGGACTAACTATGGCTACACCTTC. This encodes CASSPGTNYGYTF. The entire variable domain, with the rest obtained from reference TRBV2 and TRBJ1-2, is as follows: EPEVTQTPSHQVTQMGQEVILRCVPISNHLYFYWYRQILGQKVEFLVSFYNNEISEKSEIFDDQFSVERPDGSNFTLKIRSTKLEDSAMYFCASSPGTNYGYTFGSGTRLTVV.

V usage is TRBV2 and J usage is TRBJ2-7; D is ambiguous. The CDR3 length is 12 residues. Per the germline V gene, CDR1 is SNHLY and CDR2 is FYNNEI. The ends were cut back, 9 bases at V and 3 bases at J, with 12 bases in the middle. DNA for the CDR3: TGTGCCAGTACGCAGGAAATCTACGAGCAGTACTTC. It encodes CASTQEIYEQYF.

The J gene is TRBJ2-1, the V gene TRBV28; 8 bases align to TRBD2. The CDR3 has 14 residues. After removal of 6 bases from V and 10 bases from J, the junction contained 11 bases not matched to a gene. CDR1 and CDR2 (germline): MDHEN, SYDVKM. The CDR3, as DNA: TGTGCCAGCAGCTCCGGGACTAGTAGAAAGGAGCAGTTCTTC. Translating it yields CASSSGTSRKEQFF.